A selection of T cell receptor beta chains follows, all from one sample in a study of T cell responses to AZD1222 COVID-19 vaccine. Measured with immunoSEQ multiplex PCR; TCRdb has only the in-frame clones, and not every one. Here the sample spans roughly 150,000 clones, about 87% being singletons. The sequences come from peripheral blood, collected on day 0 of MenACWY control vaccination. The receptors were gathered from an adult in good health. Both conserved end residues are part of each CDR3. A D gene is named only where the DNA matches it firmly. A row's size may be missing; if present it is once, few, many or a size class.

TRBJ1-2,TRBD1,TRBV5-6,15,.,CASSARDRGNYGYTF,TGTGCCAGCAGCGCCCGGGACAGGGGCAACTATGGCTACACCTTC
TRBJ2-2,.,TRBV18,13,.,CASSSGSTGELFF,TGTGCCAGCTCATCAGGGAGCACCGGGGAGCTGTTTTTT
TRBJ1-1,.,TRBV5-1,13,.,CASSRTGLTEAFF,TGCGCCAGCAGCCGAACAGGGCTCACTGAAGCTTTCTTT
TRBJ1-2,TRBD1,TRBV6-1,14,.,CASSERTGARGYTF,TGTGCCAGCAGTGAAAGGACAGGGGCTCGGGGCTACACCTTC
TRBJ2-5,TRBD2,TRBV6-2/TRBV6-3,17,.,CASSPPTSGRSRETQYF,TGTGCCAGCAGTCCCCCGACTAGCGGGAGGTCCCGGGAGACCCAGTACTTC
TRBJ2-1,.,TRBV19,11,once,CASSILHEQFF,TGTGCCAGTAGTATCCTACATGAGCAGTTCTTC
TRBJ2-7,.,TRBV24-1,16,.,CATSDRNRDGTYEQYF,TGTGCCACCAGTGACCGCAACCGGGACGGTACCTACGAGCAGTACTTC
TRBJ1-2,TRBD1,TRBV27,13,.,CASTWGQGGGYTF,TGTGCCAGCACATGGGGACAGGGGGGTGGCTACACCTTC
TRBJ1-2,TRBD1,TRBV7-2,14,.,CASSPPTGNYGYTF,TGTGCCAGCAGCCCCCCGACAGGGAACTATGGCTACACCTTC
TRBJ2-3,TRBD2,TRBV11-2,17,.,CASSASRGAGVLDTQYF,TGTGCCAGCAGCGCCTCGAGGGGAGCGGGAGTTTTAGATACGCAGTATTTT
TRBJ1-2,.,TRBV28,13,.,CASKGHRNYGYTF,TGTGCCAGCAAAGGACACCGGAACTATGGCTACACCTTC
TRBJ1-1,.,TRBV12-3/TRBV12-4,11,.,CASSRRSEAFF,TGTGCCAGCAGCCGGAGGTCTGAAGCTTTCTTT
TRBJ1-2,.,TRBV6-6,15,.,CASSYAREANYGYTF,TGTGCCAGCAGTTACGCGAGGGAAGCTAACTATGGCTACACCTTC
TRBJ2-2,.,TRBV5-1,17,.,CASTLTGGAANTGELFF,TGCGCCAGCACCCTCACAGGGGGGGCGGCGAACACCGGGGAGCTGTTTTTT
TRBJ2-7,.,TRBV18,16,.,CASSPWGDSISDEQYF,TGTGCCAGCTCACCATGGGGGGACTCGATCTCCGACGAGCAGTACTTC
TRBJ2-7,.,TRBV6-6,15,.,CASSPFDQSSYEQYF,TGTGCCAGCAGTCCATTCGATCAGAGCTCCTACGAGCAGTACTTC
TRBJ2-2,.,TRBV6-5,15,.,CASRPRDTYTGELFF,TGTGCCAGCAGACCTCGGGACACATACACCGGGGAGCTGTTTTTT
TRBJ2-1,.,TRBV24-1,15,.,CATSDSTVLGNEQFF,TGTGCCACCAGTGATTCGACAGTCCTGGGGAATGAGCAGTTCTTC
TRBJ2-7,.,TRBV11-3,14,once,CASSSRTASYEQYF,TGTGCCAGCAGCTCCCGGACAGCTTCCTACGAGCAGTACTTC
TRBJ1-2,.,TRBV5-1,15,.,CASSLLSGSNYGYTF,TGCGCCAGCAGCTTGCTCTCGGGGTCTAACTATGGCTACACCTTC
TRBJ2-3,.,TRBV27,14,.,CASSERSITDTQYF,TGTGCCAGCAGCGAGCGCTCGATCACAGATACGCAGTATTTT
TRBJ2-5,TRBD2,TRBV5-8,15,.,CASSERAGGAETQYF,TGTGCCAGCAGCGAGCGGGCGGGAGGGGCAGAGACCCAGTACTTC
TRBJ2-3,.,TRBV3-1/TRBV3-2,15,.,CASSRTSTSTDTQYF,TGTGCCAGCAGCCGAACCTCTACTAGCACAGATACGCAGTATTTT
TRBJ2-7,TRBD1,TRBV6-5,15,.,CASSLTGTGAYEQYF,TGTGCCAGCAGCCTAACCGGGACAGGGGCCTACGAGCAGTACTTC
TRBJ1-4,TRBD1,TRBV7-2,15,.,CASSQRTGENEKLFF,TGTGCCAGCAGCCAGAGGACAGGGGAGAATGAAAAACTGTTTTTT
TRBJ2-1,TRBD2,TRBV7-3,15,.,CASSLLPSGLNEQFF,TGTGCCAGCAGCTTACTGCCTAGCGGACTAAATGAGCAGTTCTTC
TRBJ1-5,TRBD1,TRBV12-3/TRBV12-4,13,.,CATGGTDNQPQHF,TGTGCCACCGGGGGGACAGACAATCAGCCCCAGCATTTT
TRBJ1-1,.,TRBV5-1,14,.,CASSLVGANTEAFF,TGCGCCAGCAGCCTAGTCGGCGCGAACACTGAAGCTTTCTTT
TRBJ1-1,.,TRBV5-1,14,.,CASSFEAMNTEAFF,TGCGCCAGCAGCTTTGAAGCAATGAACACTGAAGCTTTCTTT
TRBJ1-2,TRBD1,TRBV28,13,.,CASRGQASYGYTF,TGTGCCAGCAGGGGACAGGCCTCCTATGGCTACACCTTC
TRBJ1-2,.,TRBV12-5,13,once,CASGLSGSDGYTF,TGTGCTAGTGGTTTGAGCGGGTCTGATGGCTACACCTTC
TRBJ1-3,TRBD1,TRBV25-1,16,.,CASSPRDRNSGNTIYF,TGTGCCAGCAGTCCCCGGGACAGAAATTCTGGAAACACCATATATTTT